The entry below gives a single T cell receptor (beta chain) sequence along with its context. The specificity of this receptor is unknown. Qualities for individual bases were not recorded, and no much larger clone is one base off. Each collaborating institution followed its own protocols to collect whole blood in K2EDTA tubes. Collaborator samples were shipped for TCRbeta analysis as frozen whole blood, isolated PBMCs, or DNA extracted from either sample type. From its cysteine to its phenylalanine, the CDR3 spans 16 amino acids. Only the CDR3 region is kept as DNA, spanning 48 bases read in frame from base 1. Trimming costs V 2 bases and J 5 bases, and their ends lie 15 bases apart. The germline V gene (reference sequence) supplies CDR1 LNHDA and CDR2 SQIVND. TCRbeta CDR3 regions were amplified from genomic DNA using the immunoSEQ Assay, a bias-controlled multiplex PCR. In the source study's methods: The number of nucleated cells in each sample was estimated from the amplification of reference gene primers within the assay. To quantify the absolute abundance of each unique TCRbeta CDR3 rearrangement, sequence reads were collapsed and filtered. For each sample, productive Simpson clonality was calculated as the square root of Simpson's diversity index across productive rearrangements. Held by TCRdb, this immuneACCESS table contains in-frame sequences only and omits some clones. Under half of the omission traces to an unresolved V gene where checked; the cause of the rest is unknown. D and trimming come from the DNA, and the V and J calls and clone size come from that table. This sample gives hundreds of thousands of clones in total; approximately 81% of them show up just once. The ten top clones hold more than 9% of the sample.

The data derive from a study of blood T cell repertoires in COVID-19 (dated by TCRdb to the early 2020s). Regarding the research as a whole: The collaborator samples originated in the United States, Italy and Spain and spanned the acute and convalescent phases of COVID-19. A de-identified subject ID, COVID-19 status, age in years and sex were almost always included in the sample metadata. Deeply sampled blood TCRbeta repertoires from subjects exposed to, actively infected with, or recovered from COVID-19 were included in the dataset. The samples were drawn from two sources: the first 160 participants of the ongoing ImmuneRACE study, and fewer than 1,500 subjects contributed by 6 global collaborators. The repertoires were made available in a free public database intended to serve as a resource for research on the immune response to SARS-CoV-2. The prospective study material was composed of cDNA or gDNA derived from T cells, B-cell-depleted T cells, or PBMCs. Where HLA class I and class II types were available, the types were taken from metadata supplied by the sample provider, not from assay-based typing.

Overall study results and their limits: How much clinical and demographic metadata was included differed by source and by participant, and the metadata was provided uncurated.

Sequenced sample: peripheral blood. This TCR derives from a woman older than 75 with acute or convalescent COVID-19. The sequence joins TRBV19 to TRBJ2-2; the D gene is perhaps TRBD1, from 6 matching bases. The nucleotides read TGTGCCAGTAGTATACGGGACACCCCGGAAACCGGGGAGCTGTTTTTT. This translates into CASSIRDTPETGELFF. Full variable domain (CDR3 extended with the reference TRBV19 and TRBJ2-2 proteins): DGGITQSPKYLFRKEGQNVTLSCEQNLNHDAMYWYRQDPGQGLRLIYYSQIVNDFQKGDIAEGYSVSREKKESFPLTVTSAQKNPTAFYLCASSIRDTPETGELFFGEGSRLTVL.